This T cell receptor beta chain was retrieved from a study of blood T cell repertoires in COVID-19. The overall study: T cells, B-cell-depleted T cells, or PBMCs supplied cDNA or gDNA.

The CDR3 is 15 residues long. Trimming removed 2 bases at V and 4 bases at J, with 15 bases between. Germline V CDR1 and CDR2: MNHEY, SMNVEV (reference sequence). Original handling: Scientists estimated how many nucleated cells there were by amplifying reference gene primers. TCRdb keeps only in-frame clones here, not all; method: immunoSEQ multiplex PCR. D and trimming were read from the DNA, whereas the V and J calls and clone size are those reported in that table. Of hundreds of thousands of clones in the sample, roughly 90% were seen once. Material for sequencing was peripheral blood. The TCR sequence derives from a woman between 35 and 50 years old who had recovered from COVID-19. The chain uses TRBV27 and TRBJ2-7; D is perhaps TRBD1 (6 bases). CDR3 nucleotides: TGTGCCAGCAGTTTAGGGGCAGGGGTTCAGTACGAGCAGTACTTC. The encoded protein is CASSLGAGVQYEQYF.